This TCR beta chain was captured in a study of blood T cell repertoires in COVID-19. Background on the study: PBMCs, B-cell-depleted T cells, or T cells provided the cDNA or gDNA that made up the material.

As processed by the authors: Amplified reference gene primers provided the basis for estimating nucleated cell counts. Using immunoSEQ multiplex PCR, the repertoire was profiled, and TCRdb retains in-frame clones only, with some absent. D and trimming come from the DNA, and the V and J calls and clone size come from that table. The sample records 100,000 to 120,000 clones, about 88% being singletons. The sequencing input was peripheral blood. This sequence originates from a human donor in a cohort sampled during active COVID-19.

The CDR3, as DNA: TGCGCCAGCAGCTTGGGAACCGGGACAGGGGGCGGAGACGAGCAGTACTTC. It translates to CASSLGTGTGGGDEQYF. The chain recombines TRBV5-1 with TRBJ2-7, with 12 positions matching TRBD1. The CDR3 runs to 17 residues. CDR1 is SGHRS, CDR2 YFSETQ, per germline. V lost 0 bases to trimming and J lost 5 bases; unmatched junction nucleotides: 9.